One and the same sample provided the 8 T cell receptor beta chains below, sequenced in a study of Graves' ophthalmopathy and Graves' hyperthyroidism. Researchers took RNA transcripts and amplified TCR beta CDR3 regions from them. A first-round RT-PCR used HTBI primers, followed by a second-round multiplex PCR. TCRdb re-called the multiplex PCR reads through MiXCR, storing one row per CDR3 protein. The sample lists about 640,000 distinct CDR3 sequences; about 38% were seen once. The sequencing input was peripheral blood. Receptors originate from an adult man with Graves' ophthalmopathy.

Points on this clonotype: This clone may be a read error of a much larger clone one base away. This chain links TRBV9 with TRBJ1-2; D remains ambiguous. The CDR3 sequence is 14 residues long. CDR1 and CDR2 from the germline V gene are SGDLS and YYNGEE. CDR3 amino acids: CASSLSTVNYAYTF. The CDR3 DNA reads as TGCGCCAGCAGCCTATCGACTGTGAACTATGCCTACACCTTC.

This clonotype showed up just once. The germline gene is not matched at one end of the junction; a read error may be the cause. This chain joins TRBV10-3 and TRBJ2-7; 10 bases agree with TRBD1. Germline CDR1 ENHRY, CDR2 SYGVKD. This CDR3 contains 16 residues. This chain's CDR3 is CASSWVVGTGAGEQYF. The DNA of the CDR3 is TGTGCCAGCAGTTGGGTTGTCGGGACAGGGGCAGGCGAGCAGTACTTC.

This chain connects TRBV11-2 to TRBJ1-1; no reliable D call. Germline assignment: CDR1 SGHAT and CDR2 FQNNGV. V lost 1 base and J 3 bases, leaving 6 bases between the germline ends. The length of the CDR3 is 13 residues. The CDR3, as DNA: TGTGCCAGCAGCTTAGTCTCGTACACTGAAGCTTTCTTT. Its translation: CASSLVSYTEAFF.

The chain couples TRBV29-1 to TRBJ1-3; maybe TRBD1 (5 bases). CDR1 and CDR2 from the germline V gene are SQVTM and ANQGSEA. Trimming pared 7 bases from V and 3 bases from J, leaving 13 bases between. This CDR3 comprises 13 residues. The CDR3 nucleotides are TGCAGCGCCACGGGGGGGGGTGGAAACACCATATATTTT. Its translation is CSATGGGGNTIYF.

V usage is TRBV7-6 and J usage is TRBJ2-5; D may correspond to TRBD1 or TRBD2 (5 bases each). From germline, CDR1 is SGHVS and CDR2 FNYEAQ. The CDR3 is 16 residues long. Trimming took 3 bases from V and 2 from J, leaving 16 bases between them. In nucleotides, the CDR3 is TGTGCCAGCAGCTTTAATAGGGAGAGGGGACAAGAGACCCAGTACTTC. Its protein is CASSFNRERGQETQYF. Supplemented by reference TRBV7-6 and TRBJ2-5, the full variable domain reads GAGVSQSPRYKVTKRGQDVALRCDPISGHVSLYWYRQALGQGPEFLTYFNYEAQQDKSGLPNDRFSAERPEGSISTLTIQRTEQRDSAMYRCASSFNRERGQETQYFGPGTRLLVL.

This clonotype has ten or more counts. The chain recombines TRBV29-1 with TRBJ1-1; D is uncertain. Germline CDR1 and CDR2: SQVTM and ANQGSEA. This CDR3 has 13 amino acids. V lost 5 bases to trimming and J lost 3 bases, with 13 bases between them. As DNA, the CDR3 is TGCAGCGTTCTGGTACAGCAGGACACTGAAGCTTTCTTT. It translates to CSVLVQQDTEAFF.

A word on this clonotype: Germline is not matched at one junction end, which may reflect a read error. This chain uses TRBV4-1 with TRBJ1-2, with D possibly TRBD1 on 6 matching bases. Germline lookup yields CDR1 MGHRA and CDR2 YSYEKL. The CDR3 contains 15 residues. The CDR3 DNA reads as TGCGCCAGCAGCCAAGAGGACAGCCATAACTATGGCTACGCCTTC. Residues: CASSQEDSHNYGYAF.

This clonotype was recorded a few times. CDR3 protein: CASTERVSTDTQYF. The DNA for the CDR3 is TGTGCCAGCACGGAGCGGGTTAGCACAGATACGCAGTATTTT. The chain employs TRBV2 and TRBJ2-3; perhaps TRBD2 as D (6 bases). The ends were cut back, 7 bases at V and 0 bases at J, with 11 bases in the middle. The CDR3 consists of 14 residues. Germline values: CDR1 SNHLY, CDR2 FYNNEI.